One and the same sample provided the 23 T cell receptor beta chains below, sequenced in a study of response to subunit inactivated influenza vaccine. TCRdb itself ran the RT-PCR reads through MiXCR, one entry per CDR3 protein. The table shows fewer than 400,000 distinct CDR3 sequences, with around a fifth occurring only once. Sequenced here: PBMCs from blood, sampled less than 22 months after vaccination. The receptors originated from a man aged 50 to 75 who received an inactivated influenza vaccine.

The chain carries TRBV15 and TRBJ1-5; the D gene is possibly TRBD1 (5 bases). The germline CDR1 and CDR2 sequences are LNHNV and YYDKDF (reference sequence). Trimming stripped 4 bases from V and 2 bases from J, with 30 bases between. This CDR3 contains 21 residues. This CDR3 reads CATSTSSFSGRKKSGNQPQHF. The CDR3 bases are TGTGCCACCAGCACTTCGTCGTTTTCAGGGCGTAAAAAAAGTGGCAATCAGCCCCAGCATTTT.

The chain links TRBV9 to TRBJ1-6; no definite D call. CDR1 and CDR2 (germline): SGDLS, YYNGEE. V shed 4 bases and J shed 9 bases, with 20 bases lying between them. This CDR3 comprises 16 residues. The chain's CDR3 is CASSTSRKYKGSPLHF. Here the CDR3 DNA reads TGTGCCAGCAGCACGAGCAGAAAATACAAGGGTTCACCCCTCCACTTT. The complete variable domain, with remaining parts taken from reference TRBV9 and TRBJ1-6, reads DSGVTQTPKHLITATGQRVTLRCSPRSGDLSVYWYQQSLDQGLQFLIQYYNGEERAKGNILERFSAQQFPDLHSELNLSSLELGDSALYFCASSTSRKYKGSPLHFGNGTRLTVT.

This clonotype was counted between two and nine times. V gene TRBV28 combines with J gene TRBJ2-4, with D hard to call. The CDR3 runs to 14 residues. Trimming shortened V by 4 bases and J by 0 bases, and 7 bases separated the two germline ends. Germline values: CDR1 MDHEN, CDR2 SYDVKM. CDR3 sequence reads: CASSSSLAKNIQYF. The CDR3 DNA reads TGTGCCAGCAGTTCCTCACTAGCCAAAAACATTCAGTACTTC.

To note about this clonotype: The junction departs from the called germline gene at one end, perhaps through a read error. This chain joins TRBV6-2 or TRBV6-3 and TRBJ1-6; no clear D gene. The germline CDR1 and CDR2 sequences are MNHEY and SVGEGT. The CDR3 sequence is 20 residues long. The CDR3 DNA sequence: TGTGCCAGCAGTTACTCTTGGACGGAGGATTTACGGCCCTATAATTCAGCCCTCCACTTT. It yields the protein CASSYSWTEDLRPYNSALHF.

The V gene is TRBV10-3, the J gene TRBJ2-7, with TRBD2 matching 10 bases. Per germline, CDR1 ENHRY and CDR2 SYGVKD. V lost 10 bases, J lost 11 bases, and 11 bases stayed unmatched. CDR3 length equals 12 residues. CDR3 sequence: CATRGSGTSEYF. CDR3 in DNA: TGTGCCACCCGGGGTTCCGGGACTAGCGAGTACTTC.

This clonotype was recorded a few times. This chain joins TRBV29-1 and TRBJ1-5; D unresolved. In germline, CDR1 is SQVTM, CDR2 ANQGSEA. The CDR3 has 13 residues. The V and J ends lost 1 base and 5 bases respectively, with 9 bases between them. The DNA of the CDR3 is TGCAGCGTTGAAGTTCATCCGGATCAGCCCCAGCATTTT. Translating it yields CSVEVHPDQPQHF.

This sequence joins TRBV12-3 or TRBV12-4 and TRBJ1-3; 8 positions agree with TRBD1. CDR3 size: 18 residues. V gave up 6 bases and J gave up 4 bases; unmatched junction bases: 17. CDR3 bases: TGTGCCAGCAGCCCGGGACAGGCCACTCCTATCAGCGGAAACACCATATATTTT. Protein: CASSPGQATPISGNTIYF.

This clonotype appeared a few times. The rearrangement links TRBV15 to TRBJ1-4; D is uncertain. Germline V gives CDR1 LNHNV, CDR2 YYDKDF (reference sequence). The CDR3 spans 15 residues. Between the trimmed V and J ends, which lost 0 bases and 5 bases, there was a span of 10 bases. The CDR3 protein is CATSRDLAVNEKLFF. The CDR3 DNA is TGTGCCACCAGCAGAGATCTTGCGGTCAATGAAAAACTGTTTTTT.

This clonotype was counted many times. This rearrangement joins TRBV10-3 to TRBJ1-2; 9 bases align to TRBD1. The ends lost 6 bases at V and 4 bases at J; junction bases unmatched: 9. The CDR3 contains 15 residues. Germline CDR1 reads ENHRY; CDR2 reads SYGVKD. This CDR3 is CAIRAQGATSYGYTF. CDR3 DNA: TGTGCCATCAGAGCACAGGGGGCTACGAGCTATGGCTACACCTTC.

This clonotype has ten or more counts. The J gene is TRBJ2-7, the V gene TRBV10-3; 7 bases align to TRBD1. V shed 0 bases and J 0 bases; nucleotides not matched to a gene: 8. Germline values: CDR1 ENHRY, CDR2 SYGVKD. The length of the CDR3 is 17 residues. CDR3 in amino acids: CAISESRSAGGSYEQYF. The CDR3 bases are TGTGCCATCAGTGAGTCTAGATCGGCAGGGGGCTCCTACGAGCAGTACTTC.

This clonotype was seen many times. The chain combines TRBV10-3 with TRBJ2-7; D is perhaps TRBD1 (6 bases). The ends were cut back, 7 bases at V and 3 bases at J, with 13 bases in the middle. The CDR3 has 13 residues. Germline V gives CDR1 ENHRY, CDR2 SYGVKD. DNA of the CDR3: TGTGCCATCATGACAGGACAGAACTACGAGCAGTACTTC. The encoded protein is CAIMTGQNYEQYF.

This chain joins TRBV13 and TRBJ2-7; D might be TRBD1 (6 bases). CDR3 size: 15 residues. CDR1 and CDR2 (germline): PRHDT, FYEKMQ (reference sequence). V lost 0 bases and J 4 bases, leaving 13 bases between the germline ends. CDR3 residues: CASSLGGDMYYEQYF. CDR3 sequence (DNA): TGTGCCAGCAGCTTAGGGGGGGACATGTATTACGAGCAGTACTTC.

This clonotype was seen more than once but under ten times. The CDR3 sequence: CASSYSGVGPGELFF. Here the CDR3 DNA reads TGTGCCAGCAGTTACTCTGGGGTGGGTCCCGGGGAGCTGTTTTTT. The chain is built from TRBV6-5 and TRBJ2-2; no clear D gene. The germline V and J ends were trimmed by 0 bases and 6 bases, with 11 bases remaining between them. The CDR3 totals 15 residues. Germline lookup yields CDR1 MNHEY and CDR2 SVGAGI.

V usage is TRBV5-1 and J usage is TRBJ2-5; D is unclear. Germline assignment: CDR1 SGHRS and CDR2 YFSETQ. V was cut by 6 bases and J by 5 bases, with 11 bases left in between. This CDR3 is 12 amino acids long. The CDR3 loop is CASNLNWETQYF. In nucleotides, the CDR3 is TGCGCCAGCAACCTCAACTGGGAGACCCAGTACTTC.

This rearrangement joins TRBV29-1 to TRBJ2-7; D is possibly TRBD1 (7 bases). Germline CDR1 reads SQVTM; CDR2 reads ANQGSEA. The germline V and J ends were trimmed by 7 bases and 6 bases, with 16 bases remaining between them. This CDR3 is built from 12 residues. CDR3 coding DNA: TGCAGCGCGGGGGCGAGGGGGCTCGAGCAGTACTTC. Translation gives CSAGARGLEQYF.

This rearrangement joins TRBV21-1 to TRBJ2-2. TRBV21-1 is tagged as a pseudogene. This CDR3 is built from 13 residues. CDR3 sequence: CASSLNLGPELFF. In nucleotides, the CDR3 is TGTGCCAGCAGCCTTAATCTTGGTCCGGAGCTGTTTTTT.

The V gene is TRBV10-3, the J gene TRBJ2-2, with D perhaps matching TRBD1 or TRBD2 (5 bases each). Trimming stripped 4 bases from V and 3 bases from J, with 12 bases between. The CDR3 sequence is 15 residues long. Germline V gene data show CDR1 as ENHRY and CDR2 as SYGVKD. The CDR3 nucleotides read TGTGCCATCAGTGGGACCGGGACCCACACCGGGGAGCTGTTTTTT. Translation: CAISGTGTHTGELFF.

The sample holds a few counts of this clonotype. The V and J genes are TRBV4-3 and TRBJ1-1, with no clear D. Trimming stripped 0 bases from V and 0 bases from J, with 11 bases between. Germline V gives CDR1 LGHNA, CDR2 YSLEER. The CDR3 consists of 16 residues. This CDR3 reads CASSQDPGSMNTEAFF. The CDR3, as DNA: TGCGCCAGCAGCCAAGATCCCGGATCTATGAACACTGAAGCTTTCTTT.

This clonotype was detected only a few times. In DNA form, the CDR3 reads TGTGCCAGCAGCAAAGGCGGAGGGGGAGTTGGTGAAAAACTGTTTTTT. This gives the protein CASSKGGGGVGEKLFF. The gene calls are TRBV21-1 and TRBJ1-4; the table calls TRBD1, which could not be checked here. TRBV21-1 is termed a pseudogene. The CDR3 covers 16 residues.

The V gene is TRBV20-1, the J gene TRBJ2-7; D remains unclear. There are 15 residues in the CDR3. In germline, CDR1 is DFQATT, CDR2 SNEGSKA (reference sequence). V lost 6 bases and J 2 bases, leaving 20 bases between the germline ends. CDR3 bases: TGCAGTGCAAAGGGCAAACAGCCTAACCCCTACGAGCAGTACTTC. Its protein is CSAKGKQPNPYEQYF.

The chain uses TRBV27 and TRBJ1-1; tentatively, D is TRBD1 (6 bases). The germline V and J ends were trimmed by 6 bases and 4 bases, with 18 bases remaining between them. The CDR3 runs to 15 residues. In germline, CDR1 is MNHEY, CDR2 SMNVEV (reference sequence). CDR3 sequence (DNA): TGTGCCAGCAGCAATGGGGGCGGGGTGGCCACTGAAGCTTTCTTT. Its protein is CASSNGGGVATEAFF.

This clonotype was found a few times. As DNA, the CDR3 is TGTGCCAGCAGCTTCGGGGGGACTCAAGAGACCCAGTACTTC. Its translation: CASSFGGTQETQYF. The rearrangement links TRBV7-2 to TRBJ2-5; TRBD2 matches 7 bases. Per germline, CDR1 SGHTA and CDR2 FQGNSA. CDR3 length equals 14 residues. Losses at the gene ends were 3 bases for V and 2 bases for J; bases not matched to a gene: 3.

This chain joins TRBV29-1 and TRBJ2-2; D uncertain. Germline V gene sequence: CDR1 SQVTM, CDR2 ANQGSEA. V was cut by 2 bases and J by 0 bases, with 7 bases left in between. The CDR3 is made up of 14 amino acids. The CDR3 bases are TGCAGCGTTGAACACCGTGCGAACACCGGGGAGCTGTTTTTT. This encodes CSVEHRANTGELFF.